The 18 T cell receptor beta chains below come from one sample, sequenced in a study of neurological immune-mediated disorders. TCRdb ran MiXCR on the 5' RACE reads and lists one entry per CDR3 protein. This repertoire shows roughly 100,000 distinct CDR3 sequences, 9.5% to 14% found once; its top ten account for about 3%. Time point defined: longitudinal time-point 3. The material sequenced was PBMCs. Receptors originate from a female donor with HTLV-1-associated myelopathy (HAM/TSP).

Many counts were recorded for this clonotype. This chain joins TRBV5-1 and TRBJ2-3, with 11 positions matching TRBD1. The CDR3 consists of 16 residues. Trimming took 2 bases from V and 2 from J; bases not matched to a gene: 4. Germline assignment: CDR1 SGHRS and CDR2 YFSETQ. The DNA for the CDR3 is TGCGCCAGCAGCTTCAGAGGACAGGGGGCCACAGATACGCAGTATTTT. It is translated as CASSFRGQGATDTQYF.

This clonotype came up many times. As DNA, the CDR3 is TGCGCCAGCAGCTTGGGTTCAGGGGGCTCCTACGAGCAGTACTTC. Its protein is CASSLGSGGSYEQYF. This chain connects TRBV5-1 to TRBJ2-7; TRBD1 aligns across 7 bases. The V gene's germline CDR1 is SGHRS and CDR2 YFSETQ. The CDR3 loop spans 15 amino acids. V lost 0 bases and J lost 0; bases outside the gene matches: 3.

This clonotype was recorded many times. CDR3 nucleotides: TGTGCCAGCAGTAGTTTAGCGGGGGTCTACGAGCAGTACTTC. It encodes CASSSLAGVYEQYF. This chain connects TRBV28 to TRBJ2-7, with TRBD2 identical over 9 bases. CDR3 length: 14 amino acids. Germline trimming cut 5 bases from V and 3 bases from J; bases unmatched to any gene: 5. CDR1 and CDR2 from the germline V gene are MDHEN and SYDVKM.

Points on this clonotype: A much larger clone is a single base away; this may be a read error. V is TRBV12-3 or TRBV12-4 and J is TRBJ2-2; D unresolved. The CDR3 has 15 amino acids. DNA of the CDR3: TGTGCCAACAGTCCCAACTACGAGCATACCGGGGAGCTGTTTTTT. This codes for CANSPNYEHTGELFF.

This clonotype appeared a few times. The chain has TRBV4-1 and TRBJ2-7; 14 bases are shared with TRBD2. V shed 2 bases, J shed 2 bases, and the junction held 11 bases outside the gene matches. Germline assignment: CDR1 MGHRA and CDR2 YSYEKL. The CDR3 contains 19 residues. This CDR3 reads CASSQQQGLAGGSTYEQYF. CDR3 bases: TGCGCCAGCAGCCAACAACAAGGACTAGCGGGGGGTTCTACCTACGAGCAGTACTTC.

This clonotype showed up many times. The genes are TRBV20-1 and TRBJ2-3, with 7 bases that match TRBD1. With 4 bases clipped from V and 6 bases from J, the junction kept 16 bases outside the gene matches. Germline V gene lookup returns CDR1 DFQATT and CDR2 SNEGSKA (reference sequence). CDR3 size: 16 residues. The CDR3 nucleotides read TGCAGTGCTAATAAACTCTCGACAGGGATTAAGGATACGCAGTATTTT. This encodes CSANKLSTGIKDTQYF.

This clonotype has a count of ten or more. In DNA form, the CDR3 reads TGCAGTCCTCAGGGCTCTGGGGCCAACGTCCTGACTTTC. The encoded protein is CSPQGSGANVLTF. The chain couples TRBV20-1 to TRBJ2-6; D is possibly TRBD1 (5 bases). The germline gives CDR1 DFQATT, CDR2 SNEGSKA (reference sequence). The CDR3 length is 13 residues. V gave up 8 bases and J gave up 0 bases, with 8 bases separating them.

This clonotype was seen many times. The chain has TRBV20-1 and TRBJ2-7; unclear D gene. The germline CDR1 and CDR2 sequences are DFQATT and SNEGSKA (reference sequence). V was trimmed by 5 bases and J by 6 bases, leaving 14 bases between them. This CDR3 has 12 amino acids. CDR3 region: CSAPTATREQYF. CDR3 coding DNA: TGCAGTGCTCCAACAGCTACGCGCGAGCAGTACTTC.

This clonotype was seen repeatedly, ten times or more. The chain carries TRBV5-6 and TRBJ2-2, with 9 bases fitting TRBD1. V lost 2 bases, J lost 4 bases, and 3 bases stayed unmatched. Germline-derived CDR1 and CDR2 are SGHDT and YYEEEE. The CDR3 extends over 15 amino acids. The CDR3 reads CASSLGDRVTGELFF. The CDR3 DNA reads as TGTGCCAGCAGCTTAGGGGACAGGGTCACCGGGGAGCTGTTTTTT.

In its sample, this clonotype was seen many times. In DNA, the CDR3 is TGTGCCAGCAGTTTCGGGGGGGAGACGACAGATACGCAGTATTTT. Protein: CASSFGGETTDTQYF. This chain links TRBV28 with TRBJ2-3, with 8 bases that match TRBD2. J gave up 3 bases and V 3 bases, and 5 bases lay outside the gene matches. This CDR3 comprises 15 residues. Germline V lookup: CDR1 MDHEN, CDR2 SYDVKM.

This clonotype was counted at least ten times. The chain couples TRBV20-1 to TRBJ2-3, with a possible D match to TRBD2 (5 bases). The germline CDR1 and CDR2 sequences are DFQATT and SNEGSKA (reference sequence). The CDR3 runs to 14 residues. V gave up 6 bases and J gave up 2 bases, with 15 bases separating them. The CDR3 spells CSAKPSRPTDTQYF. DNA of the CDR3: TGCAGTGCAAAGCCTAGCCGGCCCACAGATACGCAGTATTTT.

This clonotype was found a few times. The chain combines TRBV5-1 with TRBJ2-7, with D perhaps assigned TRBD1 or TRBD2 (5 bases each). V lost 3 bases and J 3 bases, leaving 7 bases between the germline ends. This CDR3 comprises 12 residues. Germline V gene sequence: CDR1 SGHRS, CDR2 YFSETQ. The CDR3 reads CASSWDGYEQYF. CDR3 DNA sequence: TGCGCCAGCAGCTGGGACGGCTACGAGCAGTACTTC.

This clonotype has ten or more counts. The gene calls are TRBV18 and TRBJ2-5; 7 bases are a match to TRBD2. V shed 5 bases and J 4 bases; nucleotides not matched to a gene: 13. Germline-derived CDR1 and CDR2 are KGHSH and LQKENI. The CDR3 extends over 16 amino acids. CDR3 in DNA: TGTGCCAGCTCAAGGGCCGCACTAGCGTCGGGAGAGACCCAGTACTTC. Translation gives CASSRAALASGETQYF.

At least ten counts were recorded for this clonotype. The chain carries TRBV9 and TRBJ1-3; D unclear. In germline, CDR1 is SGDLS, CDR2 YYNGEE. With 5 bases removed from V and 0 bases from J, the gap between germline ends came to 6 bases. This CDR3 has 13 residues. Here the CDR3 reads CASSLSSGNTIYF. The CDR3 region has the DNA TGTGCCAGCAGTCTAAGCTCTGGAAACACCATATATTTT.

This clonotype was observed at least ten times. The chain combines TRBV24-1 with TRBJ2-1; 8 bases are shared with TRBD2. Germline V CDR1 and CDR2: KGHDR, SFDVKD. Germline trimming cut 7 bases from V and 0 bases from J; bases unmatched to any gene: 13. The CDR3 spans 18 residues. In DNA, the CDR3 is TGTGCCACCAGCGGAATTAGCGGGACCTTAAACTCCTACAATGAGCAGTTCTTC. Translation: CATSGISGTLNSYNEQFF.

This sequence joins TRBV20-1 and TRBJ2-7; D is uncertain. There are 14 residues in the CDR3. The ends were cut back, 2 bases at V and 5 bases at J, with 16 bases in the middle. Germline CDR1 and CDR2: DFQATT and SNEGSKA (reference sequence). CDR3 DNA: TGCAGTGCTAGATTTGGGATGGCTATCAACGAGCAGTACTTC. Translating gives CSARFGMAINEQYF.

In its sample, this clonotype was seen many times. The CDR3: CAISGGYNEQFF. CDR3 sequence (DNA): TGTGCCATCAGCGGGGGTTACAATGAGCAGTTCTTC. The rearrangement joins TRBV10-3 to TRBJ2-1; TRBD2 might be the D (6 bases). Trimming removed 6 bases at V and 4 bases at J, with 7 bases between. Germline values: CDR1 ENHRY, CDR2 SYGVKD. The CDR3 spans 12 residues.

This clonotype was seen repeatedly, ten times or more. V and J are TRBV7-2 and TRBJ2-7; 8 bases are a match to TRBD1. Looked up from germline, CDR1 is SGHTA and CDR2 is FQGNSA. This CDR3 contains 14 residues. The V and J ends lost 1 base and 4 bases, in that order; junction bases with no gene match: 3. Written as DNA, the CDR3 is TGTGCCAGCAGCTTAGACAGGGGGTTTTACGAGCAGTACTTC. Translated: CASSLDRGFYEQYF. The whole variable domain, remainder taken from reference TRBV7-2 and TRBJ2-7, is GAGVSQSPSNKVTEKGKDVELRCDPISGHTALYWYRQSLGQGLEFLIYFQGNSAPDKSGLPSDRFSAERTGGSVSTLTIQRTQQEDSAVYLCASSLDRGFYEQYFGPGTRLTVT.